Below are 8 T cell receptor beta chains sequenced from a single sample in a study of cytomegalovirus exposure and HLA in healthy donors. PCR employed 60 Vbeta and 13 Jbeta primers. Sequencing used immunoSEQ multiplex PCR; TCRdb keeps in-frame clones, though not all of them. The sample has about 160,000 clones; roughly 79% are singletons. The sample was PBMCs. The receptors were sampled from a man aged 18 to 29 in good health and CMV-seropositive.

The chain's CDR3 is CSVDGGGGRDNEQFF. CDR3 DNA: TGCAGCGTTGACGGCGGGGGGGGTAGGGACAATGAGCAGTTCTTC. This sequence joins TRBV29-1 and TRBJ2-1, with 9 bases that match TRBD2. CDR1 and CDR2 (germline): SQVTM, ANQGSEA. CDR3 length equals 15 residues. V shed 3 bases, J shed 5 bases, and the junction held 8 bases outside the gene matches.

With regard to this clone: This CDR3 fails to terminate in the conserved phenylalanine or tryptophan, so it likely reflects a read error. The rearrangement links TRBV27 to TRBJ2-7, with a possible D match to TRBD1 (5 bases). V lost 5 bases and J 3 bases, leaving 14 bases between the germline ends. This CDR3 comprises 14 residues. The V gene's germline CDR1 is MNHEY and CDR2 SMNVEV (reference sequence). CDR3 sequence reads: CASSPRGIGYEQYL. The CDR3 DNA is TGTGCCAGCAGTCCAAGGGGTATAGGCTACGAGCAGTACCTC.

The chain employs TRBV19 and TRBJ1-5; no clear D gene. Germline values: CDR1 LNHDA, CDR2 SQIVND (reference sequence). The ends were cut back, 7 bases at V and 0 bases at J, with 13 bases in the middle. CDR3 length equals 15 residues. The DNA of the CDR3 is TGTGCCAGTAAAGACGGGAAATATAGCAATCAGCCCCAGCATTTT. Translation gives CASKDGKYSNQPQHF.

This clone was observed once. The chain carries TRBV27 and TRBJ2-7, with 8 bases that match TRBD1. This CDR3 has 13 residues. V lost 8 bases and J lost 3; bases outside the gene matches: 6. Germline CDR1 MNHEY, CDR2 SMNVEV (reference sequence). The CDR3 sequence: CASSGQGDYEQYF. In DNA form, the CDR3 reads TGTGCCAGCTCAGGACAGGGAGACTACGAGCAGTACTTC.

J is TRBJ2-2 and V is TRBV15; perhaps TRBD1 as D (7 bases). Germline values: CDR1 LNHNV, CDR2 YYDKDF (reference sequence). The V end lost 3 bases, the J end lost 7 bases, and 15 bases lay between the germline ends. This CDR3 region has 15 residues. The CDR3 is CATSSHRGRDGELFF. DNA of the CDR3: TGTGCCACCAGCAGTCATAGGGGGCGGGACGGGGAGCTGTTTTTT.

This chain connects TRBV4-1 to TRBJ1-4; unclear D gene. Per the germline V gene, CDR1 is MGHRA and CDR2 is YSYEKL. This CDR3 contains 17 residues. Deletions cut 0 bases from V and 5 bases from J, with 16 bases between. The CDR3 loop is CASSQDLPSGPNEKLFF. The CDR3 DNA reads TGCGCCAGCAGCCAAGATCTCCCAAGCGGACCAAATGAAAAACTGTTTTTT.

The sample holds one count of this clone. The chain links TRBV7-2 to TRBJ2-3, with TRBD2 identical over 7 bases. Germline V lookup: CDR1 SGHTA, CDR2 FQGNSA. Germline trimming cut 3 bases from V and 5 bases from J; bases unmatched to any gene: 17. The CDR3 contains 18 residues. The CDR3 DNA reads TGTGCCAGCAGCTTCAACCCCTCTAGTGGGGGGGTACTAGATACGCAGTATTTT. As protein: CASSFNPSSGGVLDTQYF.

This chain links TRBV6-5 with TRBJ1-4; D unclear. Germline loops: CDR1 MNHEY, CDR2 SVGAGI. The CDR3 extends over 15 amino acids. V lost 2 bases and J 3 bases, leaving 10 bases between the germline ends. CDR3 DNA sequence: TGTGCCAGCAGTTACAGCGGGAGGCCTAATGAAAAACTGTTTTTT. Residues: CASSYSGRPNEKLFF.